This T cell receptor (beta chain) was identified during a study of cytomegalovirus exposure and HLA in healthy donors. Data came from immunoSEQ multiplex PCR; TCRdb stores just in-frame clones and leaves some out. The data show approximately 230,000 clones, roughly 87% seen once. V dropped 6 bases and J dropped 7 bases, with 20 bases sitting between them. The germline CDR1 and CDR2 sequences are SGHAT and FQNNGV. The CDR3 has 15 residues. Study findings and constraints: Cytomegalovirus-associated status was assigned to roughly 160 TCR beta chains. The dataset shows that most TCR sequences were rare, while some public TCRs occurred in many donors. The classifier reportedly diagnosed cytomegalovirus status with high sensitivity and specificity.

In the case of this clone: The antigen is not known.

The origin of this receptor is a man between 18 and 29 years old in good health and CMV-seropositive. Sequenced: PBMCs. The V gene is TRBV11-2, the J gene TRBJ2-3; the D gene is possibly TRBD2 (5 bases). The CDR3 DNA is TGTGCCAGCAGGCGGACTGGGGTCCTCGGTAATACGCAGTATTTT. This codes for CASRRTGVLGNTQYF. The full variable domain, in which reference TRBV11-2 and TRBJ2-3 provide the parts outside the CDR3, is EAGVAQSPRYKIIEKRQSVAFWCNPISGHATLYWYQQILGQGPKLLIQFQNNGVVDDSQLPKDRFSAERLKGVDSTLKIQPAKLEDSAVYLCASRRTGVLGNTQYFGPGTRLTVL.